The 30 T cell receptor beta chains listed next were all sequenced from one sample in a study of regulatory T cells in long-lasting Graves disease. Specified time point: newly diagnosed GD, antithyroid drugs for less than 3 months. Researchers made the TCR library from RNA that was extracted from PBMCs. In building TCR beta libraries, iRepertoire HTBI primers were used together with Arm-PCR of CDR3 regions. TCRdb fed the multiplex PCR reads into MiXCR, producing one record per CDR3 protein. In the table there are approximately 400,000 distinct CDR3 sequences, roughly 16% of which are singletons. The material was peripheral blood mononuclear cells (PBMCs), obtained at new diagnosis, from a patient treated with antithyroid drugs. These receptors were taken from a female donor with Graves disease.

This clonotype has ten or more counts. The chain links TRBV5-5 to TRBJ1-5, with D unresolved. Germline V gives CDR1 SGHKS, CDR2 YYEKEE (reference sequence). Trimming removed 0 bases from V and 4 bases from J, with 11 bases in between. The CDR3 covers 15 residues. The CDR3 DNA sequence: TGTGCCAGCAGCTTGGAAGACACCCTAAATCAGCCCCAGCATTTT. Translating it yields CASSLEDTLNQPQHF. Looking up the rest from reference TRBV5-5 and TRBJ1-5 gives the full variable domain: DAGVTQSPTHLIKTRGQQVTLRCSPISGHKSVSWYQQVLGQGPQFIFQYYEKEERGRGNFPDRFSARQFPNYSSELNVNALLLGDSALYLCASSLEDTLNQPQHFGDGTRLSIL.

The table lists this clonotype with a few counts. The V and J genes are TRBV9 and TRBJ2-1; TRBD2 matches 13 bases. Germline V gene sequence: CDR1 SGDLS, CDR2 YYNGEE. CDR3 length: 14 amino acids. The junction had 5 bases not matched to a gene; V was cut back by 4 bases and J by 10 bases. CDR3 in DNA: TGTGCCAGCAGCCCGGGGACTAGCGGGACCGAGCAGTTCTTC. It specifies CASSPGTSGTEQFF.

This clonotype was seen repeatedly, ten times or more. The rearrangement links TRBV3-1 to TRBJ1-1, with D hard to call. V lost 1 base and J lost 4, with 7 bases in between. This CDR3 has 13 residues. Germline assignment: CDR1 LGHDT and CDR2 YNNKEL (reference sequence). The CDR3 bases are TGTGCCAGCAGCCAAGTGAAGGGCACTGAAGCTTTCTTT. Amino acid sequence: CASSQVKGTEAFF.

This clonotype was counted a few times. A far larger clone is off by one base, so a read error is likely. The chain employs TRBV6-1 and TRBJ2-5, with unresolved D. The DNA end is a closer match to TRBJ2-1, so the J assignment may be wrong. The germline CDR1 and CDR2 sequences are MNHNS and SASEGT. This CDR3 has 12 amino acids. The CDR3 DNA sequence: TGTGCCAGCAGCATCGGGTACAATGAGCAGTTCTTC. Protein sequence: CASSIGYNEQFF.

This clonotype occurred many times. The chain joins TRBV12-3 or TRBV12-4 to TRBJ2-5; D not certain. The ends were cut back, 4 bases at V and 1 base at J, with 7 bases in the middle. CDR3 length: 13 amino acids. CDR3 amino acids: CASSSAIQETQYF. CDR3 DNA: TGTGCCAGCAGTTCAGCGATCCAAGAGACCCAGTACTTC.

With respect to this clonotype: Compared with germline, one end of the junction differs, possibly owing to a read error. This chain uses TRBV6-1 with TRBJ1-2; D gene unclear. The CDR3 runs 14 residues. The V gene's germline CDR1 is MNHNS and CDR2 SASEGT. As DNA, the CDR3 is TGTGCCAGCAGACCCCCGGGAAGTAAATATGGCCACACCTTC. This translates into CASRPPGSKYGHTF.

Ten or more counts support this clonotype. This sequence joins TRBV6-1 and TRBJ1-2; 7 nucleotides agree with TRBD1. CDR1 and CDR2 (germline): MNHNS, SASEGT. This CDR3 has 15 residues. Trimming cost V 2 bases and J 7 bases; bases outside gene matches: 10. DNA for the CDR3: TGTGCCAGCAGTGAAATTGGGGACAGCGGGGGTGGCTACACCTTC. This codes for CASSEIGDSGGGYTF.

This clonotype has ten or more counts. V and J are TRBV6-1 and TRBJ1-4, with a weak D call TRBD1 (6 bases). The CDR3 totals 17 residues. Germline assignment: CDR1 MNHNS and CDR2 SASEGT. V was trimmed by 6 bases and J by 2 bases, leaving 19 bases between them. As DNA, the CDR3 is TGTGCCAGCAGGGACCCCGGGGGGCGATCCACTAATGAAAAACTGTTTTTT. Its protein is CASRDPGGRSTNEKLFF.

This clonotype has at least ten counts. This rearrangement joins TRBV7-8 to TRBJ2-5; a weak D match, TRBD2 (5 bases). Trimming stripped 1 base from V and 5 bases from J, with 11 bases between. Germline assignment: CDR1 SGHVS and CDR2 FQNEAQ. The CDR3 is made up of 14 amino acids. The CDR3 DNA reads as TGTGCCAGCAGCTTAGATCTAGCTGGGGAGACCCAGTACTTC. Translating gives CASSLDLAGETQYF.

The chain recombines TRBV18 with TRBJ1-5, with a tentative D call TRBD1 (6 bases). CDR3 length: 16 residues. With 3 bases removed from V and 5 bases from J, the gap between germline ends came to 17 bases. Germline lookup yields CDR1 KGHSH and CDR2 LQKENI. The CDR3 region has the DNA TGTGCCAGCTCACCTGGATGGGGGACACAGGATCAGCCCCAGCATTTT. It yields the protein CASSPGWGTQDQPQHF.

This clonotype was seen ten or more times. The CDR3 nucleotides are TGTGCCAGCAGTAAAGCGGGTGTTGCGACCCAGTACTTC. Translating it yields CASSKAGVATQYF. The chain joins TRBV6-2 or TRBV6-3 to TRBJ2-5, with D possibly being TRBD2 (6 bases). The CDR3 totals 13 residues. V was shortened by 5 bases and J by 7 bases, with 14 bases between the two germline ends. Looked up from germline, CDR1 is MNHEY and CDR2 is SVGEGT.

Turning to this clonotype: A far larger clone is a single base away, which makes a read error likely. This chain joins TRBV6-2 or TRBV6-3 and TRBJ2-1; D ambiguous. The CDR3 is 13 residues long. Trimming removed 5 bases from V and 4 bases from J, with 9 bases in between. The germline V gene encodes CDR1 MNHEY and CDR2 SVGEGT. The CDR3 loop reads CASSEQLYNEQFF. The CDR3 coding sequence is TGTGCCAGCAGTGAGCAACTATACAATGAGCAGTTCTTC.

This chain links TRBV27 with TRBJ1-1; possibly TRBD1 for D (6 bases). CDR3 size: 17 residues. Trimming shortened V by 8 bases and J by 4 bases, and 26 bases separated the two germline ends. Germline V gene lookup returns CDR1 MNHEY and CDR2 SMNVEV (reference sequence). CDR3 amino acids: CASAIYLSGAGGTEAFF. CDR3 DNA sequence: TGTGCCAGCGCTATCTATTTGTCAGGGGCTGGTGGCACTGAAGCTTTCTTT.

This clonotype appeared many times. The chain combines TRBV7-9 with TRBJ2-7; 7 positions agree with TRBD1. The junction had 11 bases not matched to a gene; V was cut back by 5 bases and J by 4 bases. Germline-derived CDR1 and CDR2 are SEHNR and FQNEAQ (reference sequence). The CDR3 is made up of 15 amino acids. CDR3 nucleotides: TGTGCCAGCAGCGCGGACCGAAGACAGGGTTACGAGCAGTACTTC. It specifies CASSADRRQGYEQYF.

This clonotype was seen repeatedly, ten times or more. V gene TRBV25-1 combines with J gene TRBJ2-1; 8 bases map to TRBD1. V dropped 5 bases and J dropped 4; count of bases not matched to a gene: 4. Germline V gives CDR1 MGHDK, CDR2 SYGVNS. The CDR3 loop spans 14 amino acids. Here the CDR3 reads CASSHRDRYNEQFF. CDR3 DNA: TGTGCCAGCAGTCACCGGGACAGGTACAATGAGCAGTTCTTC.

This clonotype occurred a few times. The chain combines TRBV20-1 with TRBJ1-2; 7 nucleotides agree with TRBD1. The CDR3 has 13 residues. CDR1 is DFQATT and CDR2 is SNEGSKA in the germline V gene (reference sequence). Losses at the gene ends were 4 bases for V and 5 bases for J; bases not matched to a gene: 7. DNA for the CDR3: TGCAGTGCTAAGGGACAGCTATATTATGGCTACACCTTC. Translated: CSAKGQLYYGYTF.

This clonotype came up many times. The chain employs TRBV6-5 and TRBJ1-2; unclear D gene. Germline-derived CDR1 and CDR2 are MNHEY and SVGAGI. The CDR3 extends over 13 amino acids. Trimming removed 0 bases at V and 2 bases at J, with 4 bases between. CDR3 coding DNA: TGTGCCAGCAGTTACTCGATCAACTATGGCTACACCTTC. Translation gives CASSYSINYGYTF.

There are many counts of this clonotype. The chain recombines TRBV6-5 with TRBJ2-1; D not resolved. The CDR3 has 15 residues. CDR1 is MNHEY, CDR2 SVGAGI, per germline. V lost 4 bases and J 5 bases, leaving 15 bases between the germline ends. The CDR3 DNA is TGTGCCAGCAGTTCATGGAACCCCCTGAACAATGAGCAGTTCTTC. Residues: CASSSWNPLNNEQFF.

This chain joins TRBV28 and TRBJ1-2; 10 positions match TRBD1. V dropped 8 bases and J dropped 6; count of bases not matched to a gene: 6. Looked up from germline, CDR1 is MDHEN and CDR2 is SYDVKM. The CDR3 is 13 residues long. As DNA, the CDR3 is TGTGCCAGCCTATCGGGACAGGGGAATGGCTACACCTTC. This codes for CASLSGQGNGYTF.

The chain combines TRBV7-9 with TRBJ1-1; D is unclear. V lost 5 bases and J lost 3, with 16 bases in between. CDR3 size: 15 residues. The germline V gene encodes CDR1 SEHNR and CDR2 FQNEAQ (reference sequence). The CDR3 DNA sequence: TGTGCCAGCAGCCCCGTAAGCGAGTTGGACACTGAAGCTTTCTTT. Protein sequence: CASSPVSELDTEAFF.

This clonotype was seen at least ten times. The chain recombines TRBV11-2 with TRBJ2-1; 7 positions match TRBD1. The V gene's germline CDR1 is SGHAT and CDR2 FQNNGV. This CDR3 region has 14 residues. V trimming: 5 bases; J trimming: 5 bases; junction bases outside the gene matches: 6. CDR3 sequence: CASSPDQGDNEQFF. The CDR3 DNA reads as TGTGCCAGCAGCCCGGACCAGGGGGACAATGAGCAGTTCTTC.

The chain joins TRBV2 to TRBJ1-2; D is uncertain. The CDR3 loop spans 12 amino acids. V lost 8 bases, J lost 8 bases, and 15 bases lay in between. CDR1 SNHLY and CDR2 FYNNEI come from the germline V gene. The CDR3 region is CASRPVFWGYTF. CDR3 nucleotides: TGTGCCAGCCGACCAGTGTTTTGGGGCTACACCTTC.

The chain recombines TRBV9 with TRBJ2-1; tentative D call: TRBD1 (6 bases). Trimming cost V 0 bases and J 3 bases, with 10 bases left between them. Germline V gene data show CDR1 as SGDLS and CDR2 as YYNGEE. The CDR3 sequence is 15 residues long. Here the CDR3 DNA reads TGTGCCAGCAGCGTAGATGGGACAAACTACAATGAGCAGTTCTTC. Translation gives CASSVDGTNYNEQFF.

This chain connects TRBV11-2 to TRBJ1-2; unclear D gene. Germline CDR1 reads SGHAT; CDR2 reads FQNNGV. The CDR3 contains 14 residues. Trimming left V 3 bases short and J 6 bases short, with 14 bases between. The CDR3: CASSFIFPPHGYTF. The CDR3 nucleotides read TGTGCCAGCAGCTTCATTTTCCCCCCCCATGGCTACACCTTC. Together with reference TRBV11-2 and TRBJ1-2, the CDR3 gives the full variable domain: EAGVAQSPRYKIIEKRQSVAFWCNPISGHATLYWYQQILGQGPKLLIQFQNNGVVDDSQLPKDRFSAERLKGVDSTLKIQPAKLEDSAVYLCASSFIFPPHGYTFGSGTRLTVV.

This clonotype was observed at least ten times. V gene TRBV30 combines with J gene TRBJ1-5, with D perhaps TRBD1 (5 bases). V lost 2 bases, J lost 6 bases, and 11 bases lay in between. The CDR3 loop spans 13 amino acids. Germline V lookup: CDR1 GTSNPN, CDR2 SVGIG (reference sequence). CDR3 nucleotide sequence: TGTGCCTGGAGTCCAGGGTATGCTCAGCCCCAGCATTTT. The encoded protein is CAWSPGYAQPQHF.

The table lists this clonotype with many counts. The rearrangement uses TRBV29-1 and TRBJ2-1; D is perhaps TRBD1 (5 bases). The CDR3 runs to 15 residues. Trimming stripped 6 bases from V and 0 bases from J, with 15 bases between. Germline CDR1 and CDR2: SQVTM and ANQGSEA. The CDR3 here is CSVGEQVCSYNEQFF. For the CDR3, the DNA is TGCAGCGTGGGCGAACAGGTTTGCTCCTACAATGAGCAGTTCTTC.

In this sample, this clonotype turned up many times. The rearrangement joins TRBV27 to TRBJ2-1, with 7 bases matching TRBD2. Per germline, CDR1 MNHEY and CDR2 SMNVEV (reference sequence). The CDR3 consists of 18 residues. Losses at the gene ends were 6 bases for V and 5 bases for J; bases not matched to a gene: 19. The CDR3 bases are TGTGCCAGCAGCAACACATTCAGACTAGCCGATATTAACAATGAGCAGTTCTTC. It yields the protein CASSNTFRLADINNEQFF.

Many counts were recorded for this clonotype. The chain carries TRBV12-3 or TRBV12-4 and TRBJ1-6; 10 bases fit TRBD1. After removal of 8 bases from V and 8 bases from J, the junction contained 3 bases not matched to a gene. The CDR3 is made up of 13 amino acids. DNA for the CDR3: TGTGCCAGCTTAGGACAGGGGGATTCACCCCTCCACTTT. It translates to CASLGQGDSPLHF.

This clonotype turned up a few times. The CDR3 nucleotides are TGTGCCAGCAGGAATACAGGGGAAGGCCGGGCCTATGAGCAGTTCTTC. It translates to CASRNTGEGRAYEQFF. V and J are TRBV6-1 and TRBJ2-1; 7 nucleotides match TRBD1. Germline V gene lookup returns CDR1 MNHNS and CDR2 SASEGT. The length of the CDR3 is 16 residues. V lost 6 bases to trimming and J lost 8 bases; unmatched junction nucleotides: 16.

The CDR3 loop is CASSGPGQGAGYGYTF. CDR3 in DNA: TGTGCCAGCAGCGGCCCGGGACAGGGGGCTGGCTATGGCTACACCTTC. The chain is built from TRBV9 and TRBJ1-2, with 12 bases aligning to TRBD1. The CDR3 is 16 amino acids. In germline, CDR1 is SGDLS, CDR2 YYNGEE. Trimming removed 3 bases from V and 4 bases from J; junction bases left unmatched: 7. The full variable domain, in which reference TRBV9 and TRBJ1-2 provide the parts outside the CDR3, is DSGVTQTPKHLITATGQRVTLRCSPRSGDLSVYWYQQSLDQGLQFLIQYYNGEERAKGNILERFSAQQFPDLHSELNLSSLELGDSALYFCASSGPGQGAGYGYTFGSGTRLTVV.